This entry lists 26 T cell receptor beta chains sequenced from one sample in a study of a mutant IDH1 vaccine in newly diagnosed glioma. Libraries were prepared by immunoSEQ multiplex PCR; TCRdb keeps only in-frame clonotypes and omits some of them. The data show roughly 50,000 clones, roughly 84% seen once. No antigen is known for these receptors. Time point specified: week 35, safety follow-up. Vaccination used 300 ug of mutant IDH1 20-mer peptide per dose, with topical imiquimod. The sample consisted of PBMCs, taken from a glioma patient whose treatment included an IDH1 peptide vaccine. Receptors originate from a woman aged 18-30 years with glioma.

This clone was seen just once. This chain connects TRBV2 to TRBJ2-5, with 7 bases lining up with TRBD1. The CDR3 length is 15 residues. Per germline, CDR1 SNHLY and CDR2 FYNNEI. The trim removed 5 bases at V and 0 bases at J, leaving 6 bases unmatched. CDR3 sequence (DNA): TGTGCCAGCAGTCTGGACAGGCCGTACCAAGAGACCCAGTACTTC. It codes for CASSLDRPYQETQYF. The full variable domain, rest sourced from reference TRBV2 and TRBJ2-5, is EPEVTQTPSHQVTQMGQEVILRCVPISNHLYFYWYRQILGQKVEFLVSFYNNEISEKSEIFDDQFSVERPDGSNFTLKIRSTKLEDSAMYFCASSLDRPYQETQYFGPGTRLLVL.

The chain joins TRBV12-5 to TRBJ2-3, with 7 nucleotides matching TRBD2. The CDR3 has 12 amino acids. J gave up 9 bases and V 7 bases, and 7 bases lay outside the gene matches. Germline V gene sequence: CDR1 LGHNT, CDR2 FRNRAP. CDR3 amino acids: CASDRGGETQYF. Here the CDR3 DNA reads TGTGCTAGTGACCGGGGAGGGGAAACGCAGTATTTT.

This clone was seen only a few times. The chain is built from TRBV5-6 and TRBJ1-1; 7 nucleotides match TRBD1. There are 12 residues in the CDR3. After removal of 0 bases from V and 10 bases from J, the junction contained 3 bases not matched to a gene. Germline loops: CDR1 SGHDT, CDR2 YYEEEE. The CDR3 region has the DNA TGTGCCAGCAGCTTGGCACAGGGGACAGCTTTCTTT. Amino acids: CASSLAQGTAFF.

The gene calls are TRBV11-3 and TRBJ1-2, with no clear D. Germline lookup yields CDR1 SGHNT and CDR2 YENEEA. The CDR3 sequence is 13 residues long. V shed 0 bases and J shed 4 bases, with 6 bases lying between them. This chain's CDR3 is CASSLEAAYGYTF. The CDR3 DNA sequence: TGTGCCAGCAGCTTAGAGGCGGCCTATGGCTACACCTTC.

V gene TRBV30 combines with J gene TRBJ2-7, with a possible D match to TRBD1 (5 bases). This CDR3 region has 11 residues. V was shortened by 3 bases and J by 4 bases, with 7 bases between the two germline ends. Germline CDR1 GTSNPN, CDR2 SVGIG (reference sequence). CDR3 sequence: CAWSKGYEQYF. As DNA, the CDR3 is TGTGCCTGGAGCAAGGGGTACGAGCAGTACTTC.

The rearrangement uses TRBV21-1 and TRBJ2-2; the table's D call of TRBD1 was not tested on the DNA. TRBV21-1 is noted as a pseudogene. CDR3 length: 16 residues. CDR3 nucleotides: TGTGCCAGCAGCAAAGCCGACAGAGCGAACACCGGGGAGCTGTTTTTT. Translating gives CASSKADRANTGELFF.

V is TRBV19 and J is TRBJ1-5; 8 bases are a match to TRBD1. Germline trimming cut 5 bases from V and 6 bases from J; bases unmatched to any gene: 6. CDR1 and CDR2 (germline): LNHDA, SQIVND (reference sequence). This CDR3 comprises 14 residues. The CDR3 sequence: CASSASGGPQPQHF. The DNA of the CDR3 is TGTGCCAGTAGTGCCTCAGGGGGCCCTCAGCCCCAGCATTTT.

This clone appeared a single time. The rearrangement joins TRBV5-6 to TRBJ2-3; D is unresolved. V lost 4 bases and J lost 0, with 6 bases in between. Germline CDR1 is SGHDT and CDR2 is YYEEEE. The CDR3 sequence is 13 residues long. The CDR3 DNA is TGTGCCAGCAGCGTCGGGAGCACAGATACGCAGTATTTT. It is translated as CASSVGSTDTQYF.

The J gene is TRBJ1-1, the V gene TRBV28, with TRBD1 as a possible D gene (5 bases). The CDR3 is 12 amino acids. Trimming took 6 bases from V and 10 from J, leaving 15 bases between them. CDR1 is MDHEN, CDR2 SYDVKM, per germline. CDR3 in amino acids: CASSPDRDAAFF. CDR3 DNA: TGTGCCAGCAGCCCAGATAGGGACGCAGCTTTCTTT.

The gene calls are TRBV2 and TRBJ1-2; D is undetermined. Trimming took off 1 base at V and 5 bases at J, with 11 bases between the two ends. Germline assignment: CDR1 SNHLY and CDR2 FYNNEI. CDR3 length: 14 residues. CDR3 bases: TGTGCCAGCAGTGAAGGTGGGGTGGCATATGGCTACACCTTC. Encoded protein: CASSEGGVAYGYTF.

The V gene is TRBV7-8, the J gene TRBJ1-2; 7 bases are a match to TRBD1. CDR3 length equals 14 residues. The germline CDR1 and CDR2 sequences are SGHVS and FQNEAQ. Trimming took 5 bases from V and 2 from J; bases not matched to a gene: 5. This chain's CDR3 is CASSRLQGNYGYTF. As DNA, the CDR3 is TGTGCCAGCAGCCGATTACAGGGGAACTATGGCTACACCTTC. The entire variable domain, with the rest obtained from reference TRBV7-8 and TRBJ1-2, is as follows: GAGVSQSPRYKVAKRGQDVALRCDPISGHVSLFWYQQALGQGPEFLTYFQNEAQLDKSGLPSDRFFAERPEGSVSTLKIQRTQQEDSAVYLCASSRLQGNYGYTFGSGTRLTVV.

The genes are TRBV5-4 and TRBJ2-5, with unresolved D. The ends were cut back, 0 bases at V and 5 bases at J, with 8 bases in the middle. Germline V gives CDR1 SGHNT, CDR2 YYREEE (reference sequence). The CDR3 runs to 13 residues. The CDR3 DNA reads as TGTGCCAGCAGCTTGGAACGGGCGGAGACCCAGTACTTC. Residues: CASSLERAETQYF.

The gene calls are TRBV5-1 and TRBJ1-1, with a possible D match to TRBD1 (5 bases). Germline loops: CDR1 SGHRS, CDR2 YFSETQ. The length of the CDR3 is 13 residues. V lost 4 bases to trimming and J lost 4 bases, with 11 bases between them. CDR3 residues: CASSPPGFTEAFF. The CDR3 DNA sequence: TGCGCCAGCAGCCCACCAGGGTTCACTGAAGCTTTCTTT.

CDR3 nucleotides: TGTGCCAGTAGTATAGGTTATAACATTCAGTACTTC. Residues: CASSIGYNIQYF. The rearrangement links TRBV19 to TRBJ2-4; D is uncertain. This CDR3 has 12 amino acids. V was cut by 1 base and J by 7 bases, with 5 bases left in between. Germline-derived CDR1 and CDR2 are LNHDA and SQIVND (reference sequence).

The V gene is TRBV2, the J gene TRBJ1-2; weak D call: TRBD1 (5 bases). The CDR3 runs to 12 residues. CDR1 is SNHLY and CDR2 is FYNNEI in the germline V gene. Trimming took 6 bases from V and 8 from J, leaving 13 bases between them. The CDR3 DNA sequence: TGTGCCAGCAGGTTGGGACTCCCCGGCTACACCTTC. Translating it yields CASRLGLPGYTF.

V is TRBV4-2 and J is TRBJ1-1, with a weak D call TRBD1 (5 bases). The V gene's germline CDR1 is LGHNA and CDR2 YNFKEQ. V was clipped by 4 bases and J by 9 bases, with 12 bases between them. This CDR3 is built from 12 residues. In nucleotides, the CDR3 is TGTGCCAGCAGCCCGGGGGTTATGAAAGCTTTCTTT. Amino acid sequence: CASSPGVMKAFF.

CDR3 DNA: TGTGCCAGCAGCGACTCCCGGACAGGGGGGAATGAGCAGTTCTTC. Amino acids: CASSDSRTGGNEQFF. The chain joins TRBV13 to TRBJ2-1; the match to TRBD1 covers 10 bases. The germline gives CDR1 PRHDT, CDR2 FYEKMQ (reference sequence). V shed 5 bases, J shed 7 bases, and the junction held 8 bases outside the gene matches. This CDR3 has 15 residues.

The V gene is TRBV5-6, the J gene TRBJ1-1, with no clear D. Germline lookup yields CDR1 SGHDT and CDR2 YYEEEE. Trimming shortened V by 5 bases and J by 8 bases, and 13 bases separated the two germline ends. The CDR3 is 12 residues long. CDR3 coding DNA: TGTGCCAGCAGGTCCACCGCCCCAGAAGCTTTCTTT. It encodes CASRSTAPEAFF.

This clone was recorded only once. The chain joins TRBV27 to TRBJ1-2; 10 positions agree with TRBD1. Germline-derived CDR1 and CDR2 are MNHEY and SMNVEV (reference sequence). V dropped 8 bases and J dropped 6; count of bases not matched to a gene: 3. The CDR3 is made up of 12 amino acids. This chain's CDR3 is CASHDRGHGYTF. The CDR3 region has the DNA TGTGCCAGCCACGACAGGGGGCATGGCTACACCTTC.

The rearrangement links TRBV7-6 to TRBJ2-3; possible D gene TRBD2, 5 bases. CDR3 length: 19 residues. CDR1 SGHVS and CDR2 FNYEAQ come from the germline V gene. The ends were cut back, 2 bases at V and 0 bases at J, with 21 bases in the middle. CDR3 loop: CASSLSRGAELTSTDTQYF. CDR3 sequence (DNA): TGTGCCAGCAGCTTATCTCGTGGAGCGGAGTTAACTAGCACAGATACGCAGTATTTT.

This clone was found once. The rearrangement uses TRBV27 and TRBJ2-2; 7 bases fit TRBD2. Per germline, CDR1 MNHEY and CDR2 SMNVEV (reference sequence). The length of the CDR3 is 17 residues. V was clipped by 0 bases and J by 4 bases; unmatched bases: 8. The CDR3 DNA reads as TGTGCCAGCAGTTTATCGACCGGGCTAGCGGTCACCGGGGAGCTGTTTTTT. Translating gives CASSLSTGLAVTGELFF.

This chain joins TRBV15 and TRBJ1-1; 7 nucleotides agree with TRBD1. The CDR3 spans 20 residues. Germline V CDR1 and CDR2: LNHNV, YYDKDF (reference sequence). The ends lost 0 bases at V and 3 bases at J; junction bases unmatched: 19. The CDR3 DNA follows: TGTGCCACCAGCAGAGAACCGAAAGCCTGGGACAGCCGTGGGGACACTGAAGCTTTCTTT. Its protein is CATSREPKAWDSRGDTEAFF.

The genes are TRBV6-6 and TRBJ2-7, with D uncertain. Germline V lookup: CDR1 MNHNY, CDR2 SVGAGI (reference sequence). The CDR3 has 15 amino acids. The ends were cut back, 8 bases at V and 10 bases at J, with 27 bases in the middle. The chain's CDR3 is CASVPARHYSTEQYF. The CDR3 DNA reads TGTGCCAGCGTACCCGCCCGACACTACTCTACGGAACAGTACTTC.

V is TRBV6-5 and J is TRBJ2-3; possible D gene TRBD1, 6 bases. Germline V gene data show CDR1 as MNHEY and CDR2 as SVGAGI. The CDR3 runs to 16 residues. The V end was cut by 2 bases, the J end by 1 base, with 13 bases between. The CDR3 bases are TGTGCCAGCAGTTACCATAGGGGGATCGGCACAGATACGCAGTATTTT. As protein: CASSYHRGIGTDTQYF.

This chain links TRBV5-1 with TRBJ2-1; 10 bases are a match to TRBD2. Looked up from germline, CDR1 is SGHRS and CDR2 is YFSETQ. The CDR3 runs to 15 residues. The V gene end was trimmed by 7 bases and the J gene end by 3 bases; junction bases not matched to a gene: 7. Written as DNA, the CDR3 is TGCGCCAGCGCGGAAGCGGGGGGGCTCTACAATGAGCAGTTCTTC. Translation: CASAEAGGLYNEQFF.

V usage is TRBV7-9 and J usage is TRBJ2-7, with D uncertain. Trimming cost V 1 base and J 0 bases, with 7 bases left between them. CDR1 and CDR2 from the germline V gene are SEHNR and FQNEAQ (reference sequence). The CDR3 sequence is 14 residues long. The CDR3 sequence: CASSLDSASYEQYF. CDR3 nucleotide sequence: TGTGCCAGCAGCTTAGATTCTGCCTCCTACGAGCAGTACTTC. The entire variable domain, with the rest obtained from reference TRBV7-9 and TRBJ2-7, is as follows: DTGVSQNPRHKITKRGQNVTFRCDPISEHNRLYWYRQTLGQGPEFLTYFQNEAQLEKSRLLSDRFSAERPKGSFSTLEIQRTEQGDSAMYLCASSLDSASYEQYFGPGTRLTVT.